These T cell receptor beta chains were read from a single sample in a study of T cell responses to AZD1222 COVID-19 vaccine. TCRdb's table, derived via immunoSEQ multiplex PCR, lists solely in-frame clones and lacks some. The sample records roughly 30,000 clones, around 90% being singletons. The sample was peripheral blood, taken on day 0 of AZD1222 vaccination. Receptors were obtained from an adult in good health. Both conserved end residues are part of each CDR3. A D gene is named only where the DNA matches it firmly. The listing skips clone size in some rows; elsewhere it reads once, few, many or a size class.

- | - | TRBJ1-6 | TRBV11-2 | TGTGCCAGCAGCTCCCCAAGGGGCGCTAATTCACCCCTCCACTTT | CASSSPRGANSPLHF
- | once | TRBJ1-3 | TRBV28 | TGTGCCAGCACCTACCGGGCCTACTCTGGAAACACCATATATTTT | CASTYRAYSGNTIYF
- | - | TRBJ1-6 | TRBV15 | TGTGCCATCTCCAGAAGCTCCTATAATTCACCCCTCCACTTT | CAISRSSYNSPLHF
- | - | TRBJ1-5 | TRBV7-2 | TGTGCCAGCAGCCCCCCGGGTCAGGGAGTCTTCAGCAATCAGCCCCAGCATTTT | CASSPPGQGVFSNQPQHF
- | few | TRBJ1-1 | TRBV7-9 | TGTGCCAGCAGCTTAGTTCAGACGGTGAACACTGAAGCTTTCTTT | CASSLVQTVNTEAFF
- | - | TRBJ2-7 | TRBV5-5 | TGTGCCAGCAGGTTCTTTGGGGGCTCCTACGAGCAGTACTTC | CASRFFGGSYEQYF
- | - | TRBJ2-7 | TRBV5-1 | TGCGCCAGCAGCTTGGGGAAGGGGTTGGACGAGCAGTACTTC | CASSLGKGLDEQYF
- | - | TRBJ2-1 | TRBV5-4 | TGTGCCAGCAGCTTGGGTGGGACTCGGTCTCTCATTTCGCAGTTCTTC | CASSLGGTRSLISQFF
TRBD1 | - | TRBJ1-1 | TRBV30 | TGTGCCTGGGGACAGGGGATTGAAGGCACTGAAGCTTTCTTT | CAWGQGIEGTEAFF
TRBD2 | - | TRBJ2-1 | TRBV2 | TGTGCCAGCAGCAAAGGACTAGCGGGGGGAAATGAGCAGTTCTTC | CASSKGLAGGNEQFF
- | - | TRBJ2-5 | TRBV19 | TGTGCCAGTAGTTCCGGTGGGGGTCGAGAGACCCAGTACTTC | CASSSGGGRETQYF
- | - | TRBJ2-7 | TRBV7-2 | TGTGCCAGCAGCAAGACGGTGGGGCTCTACGAGCAGTACTTC | CASSKTVGLYEQYF
- | once | TRBJ2-1 | TRBV2 | TGTGCCAGCATGGGGAAGGGGCGTTACAATGAGCAGTTCTTC | CASMGKGRYNEQFF
- | once | TRBJ2-7 | TRBV6-1 | TGTGCCAGCAGTGAAAGAGGCGCATCCTACGAGCAGTACTTC | CASSERGASYEQYF
TRBD2 | - | TRBJ2-1 | TRBV12-3/TRBV12-4 | TGTGCCAGCCTGGCGGGAGGGTACAATGAGCAGTTCTTC | CASLAGGYNEQFF
TRBD2 | - | TRBJ2-5 | TRBV18 | TGTGCCAGCTCACCCTGGACTAGCGAAGAGACCCAGTACTTC | CASSPWTSEETQYF
TRBD1 | - | TRBJ1-1 | TRBV28 | TGTGCCAGCAGTAGATTGGGGACAGCTAACACTGAAGCTTTCTTT | CASSRLGTANTEAFF
- | - | TRBJ1-5 | TRBV28 | TGTGCCAGCAGTCCCAGGGTATTCGGCAATCAGCCCCAGCATTTT | CASSPRVFGNQPQHF
TRBD1 | once | TRBJ1-1 | TRBV7-8 | TGTGCCAGCAGCTTAGCGGCAAGACAGGGCGGAGGCACTGAAGCTTTCTTT | CASSLAARQGGGTEAFF